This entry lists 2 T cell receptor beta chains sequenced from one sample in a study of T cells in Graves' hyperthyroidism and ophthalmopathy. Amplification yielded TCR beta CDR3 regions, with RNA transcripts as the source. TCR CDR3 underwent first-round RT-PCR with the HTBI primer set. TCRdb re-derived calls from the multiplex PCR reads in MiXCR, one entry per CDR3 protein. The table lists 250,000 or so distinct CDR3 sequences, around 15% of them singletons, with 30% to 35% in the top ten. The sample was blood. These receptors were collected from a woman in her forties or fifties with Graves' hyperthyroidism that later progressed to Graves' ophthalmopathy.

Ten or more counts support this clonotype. As DNA, the CDR3 is TGCAGTGCTAGAGATCGACTAGCGGGAGGGTTCGGGGAGCTGTTTTTT. Its protein is CSARDRLAGGFGELFF. The chain couples TRBV20-1 to TRBJ2-2, with 14 bases lining up with TRBD2. The J segment lost 7 bases and the V segment lost 0 bases, leaving 4 bases of the junction unmatched. This CDR3 has 16 residues. In germline, CDR1 is DFQATT, CDR2 SNEGSKA (reference sequence).

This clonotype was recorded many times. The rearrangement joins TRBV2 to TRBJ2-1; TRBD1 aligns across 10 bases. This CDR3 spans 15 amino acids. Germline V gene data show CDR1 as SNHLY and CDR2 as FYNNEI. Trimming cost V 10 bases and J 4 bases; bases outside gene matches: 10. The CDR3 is CAIIQSGQGYNEQFF. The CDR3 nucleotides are TGTGCCATTATCCAATCGGGACAGGGGTACAATGAGCAGTTCTTC.